This T cell receptor beta chain was obtained from a study of immune characterization of retroperitoneal liposarcoma. TCRdb passed the PCR reads through MiXCR, listing each CDR3 protein once. The data show nearly 2,000 distinct CDR3 sequences, approximately 28% seen once. By its share, this clonotype is large. The V and J ends lost 2 bases and 4 bases respectively, with 14 bases between them. This CDR3 has 15 amino acids. Germline-derived CDR1 and CDR2 are SGHTA and FQGNSA. The sample was tumor tissue. The TCR comes from a female donor with retroperitoneal liposarcoma. J is TRBJ2-5 and V is TRBV7-2; unclear D gene. The CDR3: CASSLIQLPGETQYF. The CDR3 region has the DNA TGTGCCAGCAGCTTAATCCAGCTCCCCGGAGAGACCCAGTACTTC.